This T cell receptor (beta chain) was profiled in a study of graft-versus-host responses after intestinal transplantation. About the research overall: In this cohort, recipients had multivisceral, liver-intestinal, or isolated intestinal transplants.

Germline V CDR1 and CDR2: MNHEY, SVGAGI. This CDR3 spans 15 amino acids. The V end was cut by 0 bases, the J end by 4 bases, with 12 bases between. TCRdb's copy holds only in-frame clones and misses some; the assay was immunoSEQ multiplex PCR. The profile shows more than 20,000 clones, roughly nine tenths of them singletons. The specimen comprised PBMCs, sampled roughly 64 days after intestinal transplantation. This sequence joins TRBV6-5 and TRBJ1-1, with D possibly matching TRBD1 (5 bases). The TCR originated in a human patient who received an intestinal transplant, so some T cells may come from the graft donor. DNA for the CDR3: TGTGCCAGCAGTTACTCGTTCGGGACCCTCACTGAAGCTTTCTTT. It codes for CASSYSFGTLTEAFF.